This TCR beta chain was recorded in a study of blood T cells in healthy people across ages (dated by TCRdb to the mid-2010s). With regard to the full study: Template switching captured roughly one uniquely barcoded TCR beta cDNA molecule per two T cells in model experiments. To track age-related changes in TCR beta repertoire diversity, the study relied on deep sequencing normalized with unique cDNA molecular identifiers. Donors were grouped into four age groups: young (average roughly 17 years), middle-aged (roughly 40), aged (about 60) and long-lived (over 80). To avoid experimental bias, donors of different ages were spread randomly across the sequencing lanes. For two donors (one aged 18 to 30 and one aged 80 or older), the study analyzed two additional independent replicas of 1 million unique cDNA reads from the same blood draw. The study at large found these results: The percentage of naive T cells measured by flow cytometry correlated strongly with observed TCR beta diversity. Compared with the aged group, more naive CD4+ T cells, fewer expanded clones and increased TCR diversity were shown by the long-lived group, suggesting age selection. Since profiling was done on bulk unsorted PBMCs, naive and antigen-experienced compartments could not be conclusively compared. Observed TCR beta diversity per million T cells fell roughly linearly with age, and a significant reduction was already apparent by age approximately 40. Estimates of total diversity based on one million sequenced T cells were considered lower bounds and underestimates. Donor CMV infection status was unknown, potentially confounding age-related changes in expanded clonotypes.

There are a few counts of this clonotype. Its antigen is still unknown. The input lacks base qualities; no much larger clone sits a single base away. The roughly 37 donors, aged 6 to 90 years, were systemically healthy Caucasian individuals from Russia. Each donor gave 9.5 to 10 milliliters of peripheral blood, drawn into EDTA-treated Vacutainer tubes. Ficoll-Paque density-gradient centrifugation was used to isolate PBMCs, with at least 6 million per sample. Total RNA, at least 5 micrograms per sample, was extracted from PBMCs with Trizol reagent. The percentages of naive CD45RAhigh/CD27high T cells were determined by flow cytometry on a PBMC aliquot from every donor. The library was produced with 5' RACE. TCRdb lists the instrument as Illumina HiSeq 2500. A second PCR of about 6 to 11 cycles was performed with a sample-barcoded 5' primer and a J-beta primer mix. A template-switch 5' adaptor carrying 12 random nucleotides introduced a unique molecular identifier onto each TCR beta cDNA molecule. Each sample yielded at least 3 million CDR3-containing paired-end reads. First-strand cDNA synthesis was performed from all RNA using the Mint cDNA synthesis kit, with priming by a TRBC-specific oligonucleotide. Following uracil-DNA glycosylase treatment, all cDNA underwent a first 18-cycle PCR with the universal primers M1SS and BC2_uni_R. Per the authors' processing: For normalization, 1 million high-quality reads were randomly selected from each sample, with every read carrying a distinct molecular identifier. Reads sharing molecular identifiers were discarded rather than binned into consensus sequences. MiTCR, with a Q25 quality threshold and the strictest error-elimination algorithm, was used for CDR3 identification, clonotype clustering and error correction. A nonparametric unseen species model with Euler transformation was used to estimate lower-bound total TCR beta diversity. TCRdb reprocessed the public reads (quality trimming at Q25 with fastp, clone calling with MiXCR) and kept in-frame beta chains. Identical CDR3 proteins give one entry, which carries the most common genes and DNA. The authors' filters were not applied to this entry. Present in this sample are about 1,400,000 distinct CDR3 sequences, approximately 38% of which were seen just once. The ten largest clones capture 7% to 9% of the sample.

The clonotype comes from a woman aged 18-35 years in good health. The sequencing input was blood.

Here the CDR3 is given as CASSRDGSRYLLEQYF. The DNA sequence is TGTGCCAGCAGTCGCGACGGATCCAGATATTTGCTCGAGCAGTACTTC. The rearranged chain carries TRBV6-1 and TRBJ2-7, with the D gene not clear enough to name. From the germline V gene, CDR1 is MNHNS and CDR2 is SASEGT. Counted from cysteine to phenylalanine, this CDR3 has 16 amino acids. Just the 48-base CDR3 DNA is kept, in frame starting at base 1. V and J are truncated by 5 bases and 6 bases respectively, leaving an intervening sequence of 23 bases.